The T cell receptor (beta chain) under discussion was sequenced for a study of T cell responses to AZD1222 COVID-19 vaccine. V was shortened by 3 bases and J by 4 bases, with 7 bases between the two germline ends. Germline lookup yields CDR1 LNHDA and CDR2 SQIVND (reference sequence). This CDR3 contains 13 residues. Study-wide results and caveats: Vaccination with two AZD1222 doses was followed by a rise in Spike-specific TCR breadth and depth. Only a handful of people who got AZD1222 tested seropositive at baseline. Nearly half of spike-specific TCRs reportedly go after variant regions that carry no mutations.

As for this clone: The antigen is unknown.

The protocol was immunoSEQ multiplex PCR, while the TCRdb copy is restricted to in-frame clones and leaves out a portion. In the table there are about 83,000 clones, around 93% of which are singletons. The TCR originated in an adult who received the AZD1222 COVID-19 vaccine. V is TRBV19 and J is TRBJ2-1; D unresolved. Sample: peripheral blood, taken 28 days after the second AZD1222 dose. CDR3 DNA: TGTGCCAGTAGTATCGACCGATACAATGAGCAGTTCTTC. Protein: CASSIDRYNEQFF.